The 5 T cell receptor beta chains given below trace back to one sample, sequenced in a study of graft-versus-host responses after intestinal transplantation. This table comes from immunoSEQ multiplex PCR, and its TCRdb copy is limited to in-frame clones, with some not included. Here the sample spans some 87,000 clones, about 93% being singletons. No antigen has been assigned to these receptors. The sample consisted of unstimulated CD8+ T cells sorted from spleen or lymph node cells, taken before transplant. The receptors derive from a human donor who was the organ donor for an intestinal transplant.

The chain employs TRBV27 and TRBJ2-7; 7 bases line up with TRBD2. V gave up 1 base and J gave up 2 bases; unmatched junction bases: 8. Per germline, CDR1 MNHEY and CDR2 SMNVEV (reference sequence). The CDR3 has 16 residues. The CDR3 reads CASSLLAGAITYEQYF. In nucleotides, the CDR3 is TGTGCCAGCAGTTTATTGGCGGGAGCCATTACCTACGAGCAGTACTTC.

V gene TRBV27 combines with J gene TRBJ1-3, with D tentatively TRBD1 (5 bases). This CDR3 is built from 14 residues. V lost 2 bases and J lost 4, with 9 bases in between. Germline CDR1 MNHEY, CDR2 SMNVEV (reference sequence). The CDR3: CASSLRGYGNTIYF. In nucleotides, the CDR3 is TGTGCCAGCAGTTTACGGGGGTACGGAAACACCATATATTTT.

The chain employs TRBV27 and TRBJ2-5; unclear D gene. Trimming removed 8 bases from V and 11 bases from J, with 24 bases in between. Germline CDR1 MNHEY, CDR2 SMNVEV (reference sequence). This CDR3 spans 14 amino acids. CDR3 nucleotides: TGTGCCAGCGGAGTTTATTCCGACGGTTACCAGCAGTACTTC. This codes for CASGVYSDGYQQYF.

V and J are TRBV7-9 and TRBJ2-2; TRBD2 aligns across 11 bases. This CDR3 spans 19 amino acids. Looked up from germline, CDR1 is SEHNR and CDR2 is FQNEAQ (reference sequence). V lost 1 base to trimming and J lost 5 bases; unmatched junction nucleotides: 12. The CDR3 sequence: CASSLEAAWTSGFTGELFF. DNA of the CDR3: TGTGCCAGCAGCTTAGAAGCCGCTTGGACTAGCGGGTTTACCGGGGAGCTGTTTTTT.

This clone was detected once. The gene calls are TRBV7-9 and TRBJ2-1; perhaps TRBD2 as D (5 bases). Trimming left V 5 bases short and J 0 bases short, with 17 bases between. Germline CDR1 SEHNR, CDR2 FQNEAQ (reference sequence). This CDR3 has 17 residues. In nucleotides, the CDR3 is TGTGCCAGCAGCACCTCGGGTAGCGCAAGCTCCTACAATGAGCAGTTCTTC. This sequence encodes CASSTSGSASSYNEQFF. The full variable domain, in which reference TRBV7-9 and TRBJ2-1 provide the parts outside the CDR3, is DTGVSQNPRHKITKRGQNVTFRCDPISEHNRLYWYRQTLGQGPEFLTYFQNEAQLEKSRLLSDRFSAERPKGSFSTLEIQRTEQGDSAMYLCASSTSGSASSYNEQFFGPGTRLTVL.